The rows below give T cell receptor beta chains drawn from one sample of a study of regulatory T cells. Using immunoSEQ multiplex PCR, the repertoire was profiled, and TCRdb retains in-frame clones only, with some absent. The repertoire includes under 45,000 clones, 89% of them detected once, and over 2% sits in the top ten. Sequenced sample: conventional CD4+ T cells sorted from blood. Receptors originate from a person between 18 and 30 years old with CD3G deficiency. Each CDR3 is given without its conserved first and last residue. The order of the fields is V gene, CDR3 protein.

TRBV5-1,ASSSGSDTQY
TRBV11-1,ASSLAGGSTEAF
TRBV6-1,ASSDYRGIAKNIQY
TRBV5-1,ASRLAGAWDTQY
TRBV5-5,ASSYRVYNEQF
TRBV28,ASSPRKPSNTGELF
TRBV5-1,ASRTSSGANVLT
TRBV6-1,ASRGRQGSYEQY
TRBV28,ASSIGGAPSGGTQY
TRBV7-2,ASSFRGGSTDTQY
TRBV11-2,ASSLQFSGANVLT
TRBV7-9,ASSLATGPGTDTQY
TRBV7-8,ASSFGRQGSFEQY
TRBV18,ASSPPVRYGYT
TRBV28,ASSSPSGQRLYNEQF
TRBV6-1,ASSPRGEYGYT
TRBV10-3,AISESGGTEAF
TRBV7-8,ASSSRGRAAPGGETQY
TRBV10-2,ASSGLAGGEQF
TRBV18,ASSPPGKGEQY
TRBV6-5,ASSYSSRGTEAF
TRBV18,ASSPVQGGELF
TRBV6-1,ASSERTGNTEAF
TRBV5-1,ASSWGLASDTQY
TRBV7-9,ASSLGDRYEQY
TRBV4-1,ASSQDPRAQPWGAF
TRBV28,ASSMGGGSYNEQF
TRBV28,ASSPWTLLGGYT
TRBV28,ASSPSGRVGELF
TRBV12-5,ASGLRGTFHYEQY
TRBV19,ATRPKGDTGELF